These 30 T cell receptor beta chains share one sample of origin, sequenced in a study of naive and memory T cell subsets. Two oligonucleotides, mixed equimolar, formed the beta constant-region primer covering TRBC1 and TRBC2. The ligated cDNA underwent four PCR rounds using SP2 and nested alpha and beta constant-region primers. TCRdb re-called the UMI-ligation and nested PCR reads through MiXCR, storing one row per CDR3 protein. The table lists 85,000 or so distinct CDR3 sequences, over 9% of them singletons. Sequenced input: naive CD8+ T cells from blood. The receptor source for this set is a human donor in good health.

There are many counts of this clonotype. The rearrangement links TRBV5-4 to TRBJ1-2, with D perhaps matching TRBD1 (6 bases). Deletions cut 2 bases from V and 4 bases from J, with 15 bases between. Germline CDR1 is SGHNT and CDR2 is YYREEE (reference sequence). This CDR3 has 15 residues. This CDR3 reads CASSFRGRNPYGYTF. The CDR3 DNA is TGTGCCAGCAGCTTCAGGGGTCGGAACCCCTATGGCTACACCTTC.

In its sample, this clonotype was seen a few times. This chain's CDR3 is CASLGDTQYF. CDR3 bases: TGTGCCTCTCTGGGAGATACGCAGTATTTT. The gene calls are TRBV10-3 and TRBJ2-3; no clear D gene. The CDR3 spans 10 residues. V lost 11 bases and J lost 5, with 8 bases in between. The germline V gene encodes CDR1 ENHRY and CDR2 SYGVKD.

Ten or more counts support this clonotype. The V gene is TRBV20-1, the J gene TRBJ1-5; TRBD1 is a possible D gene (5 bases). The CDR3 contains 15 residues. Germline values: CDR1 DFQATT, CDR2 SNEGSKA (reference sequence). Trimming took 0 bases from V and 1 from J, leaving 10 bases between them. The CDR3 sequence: CSARDGGVSNQPQHF. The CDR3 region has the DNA TGCAGTGCTAGAGATGGGGGGGTGAGCAATCAGCCCCAGCATTTT.

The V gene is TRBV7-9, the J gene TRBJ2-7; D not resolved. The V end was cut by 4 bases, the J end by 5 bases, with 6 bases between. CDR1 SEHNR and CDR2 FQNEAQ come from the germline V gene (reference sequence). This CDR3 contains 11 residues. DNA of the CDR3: TGTGCCAGCAGCTGTCGCAACGAGCAGTACTTC. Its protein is CASSCRNEQYF.

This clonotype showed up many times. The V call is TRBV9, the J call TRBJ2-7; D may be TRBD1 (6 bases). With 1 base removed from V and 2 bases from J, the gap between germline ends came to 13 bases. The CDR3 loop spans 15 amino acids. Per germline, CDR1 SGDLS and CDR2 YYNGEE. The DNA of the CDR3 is TGTGCCAGCAGCGTAACAGGGCTGAACACCTACGAGCAGTACTTC. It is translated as CASSVTGLNTYEQYF.

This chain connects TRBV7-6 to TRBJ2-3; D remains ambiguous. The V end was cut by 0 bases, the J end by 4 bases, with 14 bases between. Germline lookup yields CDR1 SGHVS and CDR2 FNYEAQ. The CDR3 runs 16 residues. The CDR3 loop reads CASSLAYREEPDTQYF. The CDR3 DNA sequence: TGTGCCAGCAGCTTAGCCTATAGGGAAGAACCAGATACGCAGTATTTT.

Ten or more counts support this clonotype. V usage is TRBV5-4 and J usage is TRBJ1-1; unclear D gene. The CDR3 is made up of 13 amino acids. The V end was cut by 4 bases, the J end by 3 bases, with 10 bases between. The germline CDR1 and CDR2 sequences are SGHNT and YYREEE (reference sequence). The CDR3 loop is CASSGPSDTEAFF. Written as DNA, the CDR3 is TGTGCCAGCAGCGGACCATCAGACACTGAAGCTTTCTTT.

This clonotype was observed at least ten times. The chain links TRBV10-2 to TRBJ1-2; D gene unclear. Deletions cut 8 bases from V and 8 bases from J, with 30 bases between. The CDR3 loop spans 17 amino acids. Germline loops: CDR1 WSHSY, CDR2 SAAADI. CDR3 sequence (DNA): TGCGCCAGCTTTACTGGATGGGAGGACCCCGCTCTAGGCGGCTACACCTTC. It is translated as CASFTGWEDPALGGYTF.

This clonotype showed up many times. In nucleotides, the CDR3 is TGTGCCAGCAGTTTATCATCAGGGGGGCCCTACGAGCAGTACTTC. The encoded protein is CASSLSSGGPYEQYF. This rearrangement joins TRBV28 to TRBJ2-7, with D perhaps TRBD1 (7 bases). The CDR3 contains 15 residues. Germline assignment: CDR1 MDHEN and CDR2 SYDVKM. Deletions cut 1 base from V and 2 bases from J, with 12 bases between.

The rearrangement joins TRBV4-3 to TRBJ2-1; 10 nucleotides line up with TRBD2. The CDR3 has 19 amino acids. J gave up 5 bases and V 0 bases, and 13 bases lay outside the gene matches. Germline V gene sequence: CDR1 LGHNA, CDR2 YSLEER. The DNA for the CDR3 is TGCGCCAGCAGCCAAGAGAGCGTTATTAGCGGGAGGCAGGACAATGAGCAGTTCTTC. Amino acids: CASSQESVISGRQDNEQFF.

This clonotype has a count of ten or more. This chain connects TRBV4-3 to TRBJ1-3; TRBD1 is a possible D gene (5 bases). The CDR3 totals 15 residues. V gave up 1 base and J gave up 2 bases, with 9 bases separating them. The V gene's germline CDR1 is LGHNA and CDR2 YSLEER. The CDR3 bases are TGCGCCAGCAGCCAAGGAGAAGGGGCTGGAAACACCATATATTTT. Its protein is CASSQGEGAGNTIYF.

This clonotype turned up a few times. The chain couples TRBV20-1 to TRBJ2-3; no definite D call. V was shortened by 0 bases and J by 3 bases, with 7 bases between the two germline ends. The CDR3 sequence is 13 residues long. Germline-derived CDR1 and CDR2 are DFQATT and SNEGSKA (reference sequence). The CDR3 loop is CSARDSNTDTQYF. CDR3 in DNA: TGCAGTGCTAGAGATTCAAATACAGATACGCAGTATTTT.

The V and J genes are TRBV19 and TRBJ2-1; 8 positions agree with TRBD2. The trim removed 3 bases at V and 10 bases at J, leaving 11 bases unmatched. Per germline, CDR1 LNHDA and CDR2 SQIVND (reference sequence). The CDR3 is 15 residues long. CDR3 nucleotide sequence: TGTGCCAGTAGTATTTCGGGGACTAGGGGTCCGGAGCAGTTCTTC. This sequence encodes CASSISGTRGPEQFF.

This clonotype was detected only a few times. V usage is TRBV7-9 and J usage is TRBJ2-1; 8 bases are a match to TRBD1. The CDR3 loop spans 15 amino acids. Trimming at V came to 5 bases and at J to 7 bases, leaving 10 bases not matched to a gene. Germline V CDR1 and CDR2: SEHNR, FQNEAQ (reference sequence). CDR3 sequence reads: CASSQGQGRLNEQFF. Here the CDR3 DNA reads TGTGCCAGCAGCCAAGGACAGGGCAGGTTGAATGAGCAGTTCTTC.

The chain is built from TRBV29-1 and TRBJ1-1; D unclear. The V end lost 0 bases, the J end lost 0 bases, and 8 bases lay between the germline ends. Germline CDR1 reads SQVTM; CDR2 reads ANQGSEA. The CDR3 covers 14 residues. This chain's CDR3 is CSVEDGNMNTEAFF. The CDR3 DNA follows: TGCAGCGTTGAAGATGGAAATATGAACACTGAAGCTTTCTTT.

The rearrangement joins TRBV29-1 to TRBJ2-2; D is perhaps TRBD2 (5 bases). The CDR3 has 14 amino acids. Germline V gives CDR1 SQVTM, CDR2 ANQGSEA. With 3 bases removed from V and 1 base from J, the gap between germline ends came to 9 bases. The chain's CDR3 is CSVDTGMNTGELFF. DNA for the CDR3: TGCAGCGTTGATACCGGGATGAACACCGGGGAGCTGTTTTTT.

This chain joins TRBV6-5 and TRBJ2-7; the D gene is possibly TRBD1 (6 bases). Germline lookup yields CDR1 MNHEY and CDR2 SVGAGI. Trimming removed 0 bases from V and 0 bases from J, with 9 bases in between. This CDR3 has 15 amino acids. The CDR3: CASSYSTGSSYEQYF. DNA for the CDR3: TGTGCCAGCAGTTACTCTACAGGGAGCTCCTACGAGCAGTACTTC.

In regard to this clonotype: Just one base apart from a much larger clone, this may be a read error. The CDR3 coding sequence is TGCAGCGTTGAGGGGGGCGCTGAAGCTTTATTT. Its protein is CSVEGGAEALF. The chain links TRBV29-1 to TRBJ1-1, with a possible D match to TRBD1 (6 bases). Germline assignment: CDR1 SQVTM and CDR2 ANQGSEA. The CDR3 loop spans 11 amino acids.

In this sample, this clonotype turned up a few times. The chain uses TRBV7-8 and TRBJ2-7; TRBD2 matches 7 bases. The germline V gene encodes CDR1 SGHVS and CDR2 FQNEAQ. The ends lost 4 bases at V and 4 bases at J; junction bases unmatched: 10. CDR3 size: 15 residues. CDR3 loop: CASSSSPSGSYEQYF. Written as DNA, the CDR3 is TGTGCCAGCAGCTCCAGCCCTAGCGGAAGTTACGAGCAGTACTTC.

CDR3 sequence (DNA): TGTGCCAGCAGCTTGGGTTTCGGGGCGGATTATGAGCAGTTCTTC. Amino acids: CASSLGFGADYEQFF. The chain uses TRBV5-4 and TRBJ2-1; D possibly matches TRBD1 or TRBD2 (5 bases each). This CDR3 is built from 15 residues. In germline, CDR1 is SGHNT, CDR2 YYREEE (reference sequence). Trimming cost V 0 bases and J 8 bases, with 15 bases left between them.

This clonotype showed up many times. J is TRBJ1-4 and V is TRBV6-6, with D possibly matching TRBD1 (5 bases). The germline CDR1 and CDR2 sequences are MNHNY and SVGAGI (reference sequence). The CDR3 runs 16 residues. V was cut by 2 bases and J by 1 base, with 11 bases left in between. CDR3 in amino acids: CASSYDRGKTNEKLFF. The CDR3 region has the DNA TGTGCCAGCAGTTACGACAGAGGGAAAACTAATGAAAAACTGTTTTTT.

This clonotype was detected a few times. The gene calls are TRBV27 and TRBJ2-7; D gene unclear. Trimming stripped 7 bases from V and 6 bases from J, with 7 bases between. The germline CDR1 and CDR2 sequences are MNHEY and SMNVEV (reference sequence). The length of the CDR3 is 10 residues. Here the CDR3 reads CASIGAEQYF. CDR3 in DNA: TGTGCCAGCATCGGAGCCGAGCAGTACTTC.

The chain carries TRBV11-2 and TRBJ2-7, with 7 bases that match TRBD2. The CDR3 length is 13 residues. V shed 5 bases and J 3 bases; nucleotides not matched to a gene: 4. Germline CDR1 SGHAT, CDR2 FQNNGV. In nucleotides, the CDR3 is TGTGCCAGCAGCACGTCTAGCGGCTACGAGCAGTACTTC. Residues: CASSTSSGYEQYF.

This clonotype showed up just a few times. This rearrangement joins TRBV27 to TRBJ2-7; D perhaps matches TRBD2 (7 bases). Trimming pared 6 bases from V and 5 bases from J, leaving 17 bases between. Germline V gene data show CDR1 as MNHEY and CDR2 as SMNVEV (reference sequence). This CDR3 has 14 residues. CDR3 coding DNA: TGTGCCAGCAGCGAAAGGGGGAGGGTACACGAGCAGTACTTC. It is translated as CASSERGRVHEQYF.

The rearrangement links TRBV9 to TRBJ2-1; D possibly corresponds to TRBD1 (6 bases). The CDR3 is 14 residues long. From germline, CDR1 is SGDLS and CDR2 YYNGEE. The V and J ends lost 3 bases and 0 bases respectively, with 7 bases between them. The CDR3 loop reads CASSGQDSYNEQFF. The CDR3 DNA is TGTGCCAGCAGCGGACAGGACTCCTACAATGAGCAGTTCTTC.

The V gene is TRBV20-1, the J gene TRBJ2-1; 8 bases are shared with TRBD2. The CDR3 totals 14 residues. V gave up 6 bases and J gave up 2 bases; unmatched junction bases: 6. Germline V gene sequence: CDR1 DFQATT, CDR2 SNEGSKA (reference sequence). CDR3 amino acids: CSAARGGAYNEQFF. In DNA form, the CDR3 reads TGCAGTGCCGCCCGGGGGGGAGCCTACAATGAGCAGTTCTTC.

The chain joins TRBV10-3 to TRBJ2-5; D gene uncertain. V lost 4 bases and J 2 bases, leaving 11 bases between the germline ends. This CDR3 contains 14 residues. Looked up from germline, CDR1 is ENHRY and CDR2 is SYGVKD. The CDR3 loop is CAISGEVAQETQYF. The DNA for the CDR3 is TGTGCCATCAGTGGCGAAGTGGCACAAGAGACCCAGTACTTC.

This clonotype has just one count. In DNA form, the CDR3 reads TGTGCCAGCAGCCCACCCGGGACTAGCGCAGATACGCAGTATTTT. This sequence encodes CASSPPGTSADTQYF. V usage is TRBV5-4 and J usage is TRBJ2-3; 10 bases fit TRBD2. From germline, CDR1 is SGHNT and CDR2 YYREEE (reference sequence). J was trimmed by 4 bases and V by 4 bases; bases with no gene match: 6. This CDR3 has 15 amino acids. Supplemented by reference TRBV5-4 and TRBJ2-3, the full variable domain reads ETGVTQSPTHLIKTRGQQVTLRCSSQSGHNTVSWYQQALGQGPQFIFQYYREEENGRGNFPPRFSGLQFPNYSSELNVNALELDDSALYLCASSPPGTSADTQYFGPGTRLTVL.

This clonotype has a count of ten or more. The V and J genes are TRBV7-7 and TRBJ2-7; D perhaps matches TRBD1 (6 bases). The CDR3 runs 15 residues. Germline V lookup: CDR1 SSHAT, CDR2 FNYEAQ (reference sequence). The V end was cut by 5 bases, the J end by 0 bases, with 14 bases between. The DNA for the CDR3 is TGTGCCAGCAGCCCAAACACAGGGAGCTCCTACGAGCAGTACTTC. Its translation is CASSPNTGSSYEQYF.

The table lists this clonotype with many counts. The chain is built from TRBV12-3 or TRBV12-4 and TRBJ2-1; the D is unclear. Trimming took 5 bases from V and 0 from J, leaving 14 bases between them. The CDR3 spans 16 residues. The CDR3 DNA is TGTGCCAGCAGTCTCTCCCGGGTGAGCTCCTACAATGAGCAGTTCTTC. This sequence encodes CASSLSRVSSYNEQFF.